Presented here are 19 T cell receptor beta chains from one specimen sequenced in a study of T cell responses to AZD1222 COVID-19 vaccine. Only in-frame clones appear in the TCRdb table, and some are missing; sequencing was by immunoSEQ multiplex PCR. The top ten clones hold 1.5% to 2% of a sample with 200,000 to 250,000 clones, roughly 94% of them seen once. This specimen consisted of peripheral blood, obtained 28 days after the second dose of the MenACWY control vaccine. The receptor set was obtained from an adult who received the MenACWY meningococcal vaccine as a control.

J is TRBJ2-2 and V is TRBV6-5; D ambiguous. This CDR3 spans 15 amino acids. Germline CDR1 and CDR2: MNHEY and SVGAGI. V gave up 2 bases and J gave up 1 base, with 8 bases separating them. CDR3 DNA sequence: TGTGCCAGCAGTTACACGAGCGAGAACACCGGGGAGCTGTTTTTT. Amino acid sequence: CASSYTSENTGELFF.

This clone is a singleton in its sample. The chain's CDR3 is CASSQDPAAYEQYF. The CDR3 nucleotides are TGCGCCAGCAGCCAAGATCCGGCAGCCTACGAGCAGTACTTC. The chain couples TRBV4-3 to TRBJ2-7; D ambiguous. The CDR3 extends over 14 amino acids. V was cut by 0 bases and J by 2 bases, with 8 bases left in between. Germline V gene sequence: CDR1 LGHNA, CDR2 YSLEER.

This clone came up once. The CDR3 here is CASSDSTGANVLTF. In DNA, the CDR3 is TGTGCCAGCAGTGACTCGACTGGGGCCAACGTCCTGACTTTC. The chain combines TRBV6-4 with TRBJ2-6; D unresolved. V lost 0 bases, J lost 2 bases, and 2 bases lay in between. Per germline, CDR1 MRHNA and CDR2 SNTAGT. The CDR3 is made up of 14 amino acids.

The count of this clone is one. The chain combines TRBV11-3 with TRBJ2-3; D not certain. From germline, CDR1 is SGHNT and CDR2 YENEEA. The V end was cut by 4 bases, the J end by 6 bases, with 11 bases between. The CDR3 runs 13 residues. This chain's CDR3 is CASSSTGADTQYF. Here the CDR3 DNA reads TGTGCCAGCAGCTCCACGGGTGCCGATACGCAGTATTTT. Complete variable domain (other parts from reference TRBV11-3 and TRBJ2-3): EAGVVQSPRYKIIEKKQPVAFWCNPISGHNTLYWYLQNLGQGPELLIRYENEEAVDDSQLPKDRFSAERLKGVDSTLKIQPAELGDSAVYLCASSSTGADTQYFGPGTRLTVL.

The chain carries TRBV5-1 and TRBJ2-1; 10 bases match TRBD2. V shed 2 bases and J 8 bases; nucleotides not matched to a gene: 10. Germline V gene sequence: CDR1 SGHRS, CDR2 YFSETQ. This CDR3 region has 16 residues. The CDR3 is CASSLRMASGRHEQFF. The CDR3 DNA is TGCGCCAGCAGCTTAAGGATGGCTAGCGGGAGACATGAGCAGTTCTTC.

The chain employs TRBV14 and TRBJ2-5, with D hard to call. CDR1 is SGHDN, CDR2 FVKESK, per germline. V lost 1 base, J lost 0 bases, and 9 bases lay in between. The CDR3 consists of 15 residues. The CDR3 sequence: CASSQGSVYQETQYF. In DNA, the CDR3 is TGTGCCAGCAGCCAAGGATCTGTCTACCAAGAGACCCAGTACTTC.

The V call is TRBV6-1, the J call TRBJ2-1; D may be TRBD1 (6 bases). CDR1 and CDR2 from the germline V gene are MNHNS and SASEGT. This CDR3 region has 13 residues. Deletions cut 3 bases from V and 7 bases from J, with 10 bases between. The CDR3 here is CASSEGAWNEQFF. The CDR3 DNA sequence: TGTGCCAGCAGTGAGGGGGCTTGGAATGAGCAGTTCTTC.

This clone was detected once. Other DNA sequences within the sample encode an identical CDR3. The CDR3 here is CAIRAGSSYEQYF. As DNA, the CDR3 is TGTGCCATCAGGGCCGGGAGCAGCTACGAGCAGTACTTC. This chain joins TRBV10-3 and TRBJ2-7, with D maybe TRBD2 (6 bases). The CDR3 length is 13 residues. Trimming took off 6 bases at V and 3 bases at J, with 12 bases between the two ends. CDR1 and CDR2 from the germline V gene are ENHRY and SYGVKD.

V usage is TRBV5-1 and J usage is TRBJ2-5; D perhaps matches TRBD2 (5 bases). The CDR3 has 14 amino acids. Germline CDR1 reads SGHRS; CDR2 reads YFSETQ. Trimming removed 0 bases from V and 2 bases from J, with 8 bases in between. CDR3 amino acids: CASSLGTLQETQYF. The CDR3 coding sequence is TGCGCCAGCAGCTTGGGGACTCTACAAGAGACCCAGTACTTC.

The chain joins TRBV25-1 to TRBJ2-7, with D hard to call. The V gene's germline CDR1 is MGHDK and CDR2 SYGVNS. Trimming removed 3 bases from V and 3 bases from J, with 9 bases in between. CDR3 size: 13 residues. The CDR3 is CASSERQFYEQYF. CDR3 coding DNA: TGTGCCAGCAGTGAGAGACAATTCTACGAGCAGTACTTC.

This rearrangement joins TRBV21-1 to TRBJ2-2; no DNA check was done on the table's D call, TRBD1. TRBV21-1 is described as a pseudogene. The CDR3 totals 13 residues. CDR3 region: CASSKADRGELFF. The CDR3 DNA reads TGTGCCAGCAGCAAAGCCGACAGGGGGGAGCTGTTTTTT.

The rearrangement joins TRBV29-1 to TRBJ2-1, with TRBD2 matching over 9 bases. This CDR3 is built from 11 residues. The germline gives CDR1 SQVTM, CDR2 ANQGSEA. The junction had 0 bases not matched to a gene; V was cut back by 4 bases and J by 8 bases. The CDR3 bases are TGCAGCGTTGGACTAGCGGATGAGCAGTTCTTC. Translated: CSVGLADEQFF.

The V gene is TRBV12-3 or TRBV12-4, the J gene TRBJ2-5; D unresolved. V shed 6 bases and J shed 3 bases, with 8 bases lying between them. This CDR3 comprises 12 residues. The CDR3 DNA reads as TGTGCCAGCAGCCTTACTGAAGAGACCCAGTACTTC. This gives the protein CASSLTEETQYF.

The genes are TRBV5-4 and TRBJ2-2; the D is unclear. Germline CDR1 and CDR2: SGHNT and YYREEE (reference sequence). V dropped 4 bases and J dropped 6 bases, with 4 bases sitting between them. The CDR3 sequence is 11 residues long. The CDR3 DNA reads as TGTGCCAGCAGCAGCCCCGGGGAGCTGTTTTTT. This gives the protein CASSSPGELFF.

The V call is TRBV10-3, the J call TRBJ2-3; D not certain. The CDR3 is 13 residues long. V dropped 3 bases and J dropped 4 bases, with 8 bases sitting between them. Germline V gene data show CDR1 as ENHRY and CDR2 as SYGVKD. CDR3 in amino acids: CAISEGSADTQYF. CDR3 bases: TGTGCCATCAGTGAAGGGTCGGCAGATACGCAGTATTTT.

The rearrangement links TRBV7-2 to TRBJ1-2; tentatively, D is TRBD1 (5 bases). V lost 1 base and J lost 4, with 10 bases in between. CDR1 and CDR2 (germline): SGHTA, FQGNSA. The CDR3 runs 14 residues. The chain's CDR3 is CASSLEAGSYGYTF. CDR3 sequence (DNA): TGTGCCAGCAGCTTAGAGGCAGGGAGCTATGGCTACACCTTC. Full variable domain (outside the CDR3, taken from reference TRBV7-2 and TRBJ1-2): GAGVSQSPSNKVTEKGKDVELRCDPISGHTALYWYRQSLGQGLEFLIYFQGNSAPDKSGLPSDRFSAERTGGSVSTLTIQRTQQEDSAVYLCASSLEAGSYGYTFGSGTRLTVV.

The chain is built from TRBV7-2 and TRBJ1-5; no clear D gene. The CDR3 runs 15 residues. Trimming left V 1 base short and J 6 bases short, with 13 bases between. Germline V gene lookup returns CDR1 SGHTA and CDR2 FQGNSA. CDR3 nucleotide sequence: TGTGCCAGCAGCTTAGGATATGGGTATAGTCAGCCCCAGCATTTT. Translated: CASSLGYGYSQPQHF.

This clone appeared a single time. This chain links TRBV7-9 with TRBJ2-1; no clear D gene. This CDR3 contains 14 residues. Germline loops: CDR1 SEHNR, CDR2 FQNEAQ (reference sequence). Trimming removed 2 bases from V and 4 bases from J, with 9 bases in between. The CDR3 loop reads CASSLRDTYNEQFF. CDR3 bases: TGTGCCAGCAGCTTAAGGGATACTTACAATGAGCAGTTCTTC.

V usage is TRBV7-9 and J usage is TRBJ2-1; the match to TRBD2 covers 13 bases. CDR3 length equals 15 residues. Germline V lookup: CDR1 SEHNR, CDR2 FQNEAQ (reference sequence). J lost 6 bases, V lost 5 bases, and 4 bases had no gene match. DNA for the CDR3: TGTGCCAGCAGCAACACTAGCGGGAGGGCCAATGAGCAGTTCTTC. Translating it yields CASSNTSGRANEQFF. Full variable domain (rest looked up from reference TRBV7-9 and TRBJ2-1): DTGVSQNPRHKITKRGQNVTFRCDPISEHNRLYWYRQTLGQGPEFLTYFQNEAQLEKSRLLSDRFSAERPKGSFSTLEIQRTEQGDSAMYLCASSNTSGRANEQFFGPGTRLTVL.